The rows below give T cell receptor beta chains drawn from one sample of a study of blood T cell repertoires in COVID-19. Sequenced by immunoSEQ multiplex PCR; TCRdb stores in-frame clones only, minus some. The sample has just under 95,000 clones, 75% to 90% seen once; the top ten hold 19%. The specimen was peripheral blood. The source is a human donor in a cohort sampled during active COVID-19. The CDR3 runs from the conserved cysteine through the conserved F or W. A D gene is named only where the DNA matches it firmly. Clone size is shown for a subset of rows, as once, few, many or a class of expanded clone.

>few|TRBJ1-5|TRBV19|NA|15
TGTGCCAGTAGTACCCAGGGTTACGGCAATCAGCCCCAGCATTTT
CASSTQGYGNQPQHF
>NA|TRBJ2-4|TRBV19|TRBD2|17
TGTGCCAGTAGTATAGAGGCCAGCGGGAGGGCCAAAAACATTCAGTACTTC
CASSIEASGRAKNIQYF
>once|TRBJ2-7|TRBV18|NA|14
TGTGCCAGCTCTCCGATTAAGGGGTTCAACGAGCAGTACTTC
CASSPIKGFNEQYF
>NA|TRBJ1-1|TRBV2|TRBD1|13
TGTGCCAGCACGACAGGGGGCAATGTTGAAGCTTTCTTT
CASTTGGNVEAFF
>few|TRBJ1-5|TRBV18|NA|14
TGTGCCAGCTCACCGAACAGGGACAATCAGCCCCAGCATTTT
CASSPNRDNQPQHF
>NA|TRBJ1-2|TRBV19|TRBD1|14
TGTGCCAGTAGTTTTCCGACAGGGTCCTATGGCTACACCTTC
CASSFPTGSYGYTF
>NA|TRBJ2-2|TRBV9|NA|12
TGTGCCAGCAGCGTAGCGAGCGGGGAGCTGTTTTTT
CASSVASGELFF
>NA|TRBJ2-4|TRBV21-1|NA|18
TGTGCCAGCTCCAAAGCCGACCCCCCCCGCAGGGGTGGAGACATTCAGTACTTC
CASSKADPPRRGGDIQYF
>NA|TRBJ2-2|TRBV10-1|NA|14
TGCGCCAGCAGTGCCGCGGGGCCCACCGGGGAGCTGTTTTTT
CASSAAGPTGELFF
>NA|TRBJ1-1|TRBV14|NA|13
TGTGCCAGCAGCCAAGCCAGGTCTACTGAAGCTTTCTTT
CASSQARSTEAFF
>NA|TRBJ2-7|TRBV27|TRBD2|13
TGTGCCAGCAGGCCGGCGGGAGGGGGAGAGCAGTACTTC
CASRPAGGGEQYF
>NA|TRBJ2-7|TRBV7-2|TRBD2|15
TGTGCCAGCAGCTTCCGGGGGGAGGCTACGTACGAGCAGTACTTC
CASSFRGEATYEQYF
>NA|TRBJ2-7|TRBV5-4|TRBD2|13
TGTGCCAGCAGCTTAGCGGGAGGGGACGAGCAGTACTTC
CASSLAGGDEQYF
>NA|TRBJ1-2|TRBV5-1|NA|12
TGCGCCAGCAGCTTGGAGGACAAGGGCTACACCTTC
CASSLEDKGYTF
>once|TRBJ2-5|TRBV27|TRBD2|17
TGTGCCAGCAGCCCTACGACTAGCGGGAGAAGGAAGGAGACCCAGTACTTC
CASSPTTSGRRKETQYF
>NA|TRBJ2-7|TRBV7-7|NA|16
TGTGCCAGCAGCTTTTCCCAAGCGGGCGGGCCCTACGAGCAGTACTTC
CASSFSQAGGPYEQYF
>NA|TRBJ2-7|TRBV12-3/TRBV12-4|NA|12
TGTGCCAGTGGGCAGGCGACCTACGAGCAGTACTTC
CASGQATYEQYF
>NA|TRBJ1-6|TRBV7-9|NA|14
TGTGCCAGCAGCTCGGAGTACCTAAATTCACCCCTCCACTTT
CASSSEYLNSPLHF
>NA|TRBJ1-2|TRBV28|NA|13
TGTGCCAGCCGCCTGGGAGGAAACTATGGCTACACCTTC
CASRLGGNYGYTF
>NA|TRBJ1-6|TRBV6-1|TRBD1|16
TGTGCCAGCAGTGATCCGGGGTGGACAGGGGGTTCACCCCTCCACTTT
CASSDPGWTGGSPLHF
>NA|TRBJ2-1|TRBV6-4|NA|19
TGTGCCAGCAGTGACGGTCATCGCTCAAGCGGTAGCTCCTACAATGAGCAGTTCTTC
CASSDGHRSSGSSYNEQFF
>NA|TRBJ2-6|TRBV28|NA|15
TGTGCCAGCAGTTTGGGCGGGGCTGGGGCCAACGTCCTGACTTTC
CASSLGGAGANVLTF
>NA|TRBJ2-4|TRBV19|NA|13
TGTGCCAGTAGTAGCACCTACAAAAACATTCAGTACTTC
CASSSTYKNIQYF
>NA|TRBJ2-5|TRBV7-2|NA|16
TGTGCCAGCAGCTTAAAGACGTCCAGGGCTGGGGAGACCCAGTACTTC
CASSLKTSRAGETQYF
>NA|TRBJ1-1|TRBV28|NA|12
TGTGCCAGCAGTATCCCCGGACTTGAAGCTTTCTTT
CASSIPGLEAFF
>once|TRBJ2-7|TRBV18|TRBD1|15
TGTGCCAGCTCACCGAGGGGGCGTTTTTCCTACGAGCAGTACTTC
CASSPRGRFSYEQYF
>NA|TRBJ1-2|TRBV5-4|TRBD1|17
TGTGCCAGCAGCTCCTCAGGGGGCTATTGGGAACACTATGGCTACACCTTC
CASSSSGGYWEHYGYTF
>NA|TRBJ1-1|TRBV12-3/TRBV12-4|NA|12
TGTGCCAGCAGTCCCCAGAACACTGAAGCTTTCTTT
CASSPQNTEAFF
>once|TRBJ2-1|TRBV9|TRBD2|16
TGTGCCAGCAGCGTGAGGGGGACTAGCGGTTACAATGAGCAGTTCTTC
CASSVRGTSGYNEQFF
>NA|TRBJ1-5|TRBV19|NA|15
TGTGCCAGTAGTATCCAGGGCATCCGGAATCAGCCCCAGCATTTT
CASSIQGIRNQPQHF
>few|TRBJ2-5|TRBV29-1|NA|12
TGCAGCGTTAGAACATCGGGAGAGACCCAGTACTTC
CSVRTSGETQYF
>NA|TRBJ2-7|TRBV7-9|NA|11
TGTGCCAGCAGTCTTAACTACGAGCAGTACTTC
CASSLNYEQYF
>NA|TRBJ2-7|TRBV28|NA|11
TGTGCCAGCAGTTTGCGGGGCGAGCAGTACTTC
CASSLRGEQYF
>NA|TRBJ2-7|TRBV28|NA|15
TGTGCCAGCAGCCTACAGGGAGGGGACTCCTACGAGCAGTACTTC
CASSLQGGDSYEQYF